One sample yielded the 14 T cell receptor beta chains listed below, sequenced in a study of cytomegalovirus exposure and HLA in healthy donors. Sequencing used immunoSEQ multiplex PCR; TCRdb keeps in-frame clones, though not all of them. The sample lists fewer than 200,000 clones; just under 90% were seen once. The material sequenced was PBMCs. The origin of the receptors is a woman under 40 in good health and CMV-seronegative.

This chain uses TRBV19 with TRBJ2-7; 8 nucleotides agree with TRBD1. CDR1 LNHDA and CDR2 SQIVND come from the germline V gene (reference sequence). V lost 3 bases, J lost 7 bases, and 8 bases stayed unmatched. The CDR3 spans 14 residues. The CDR3 loop reads CASSILTGDAEQYF. In DNA, the CDR3 is TGTGCCAGTAGTATCCTGACAGGGGATGCAGAGCAGTACTTC. Based on the CDR3 plus reference TRBV19 and TRBJ2-7, the full variable domain is DGGITQSPKYLFRKEGQNVTLSCEQNLNHDAMYWYRQDPGQGLRLIYYSQIVNDFQKGDIAEGYSVSREKKESFPLTVTSAQKNPTAFYLCASSILTGDAEQYFGPGTRLTVT.

The genes are TRBV18 and TRBJ1-6; D may be TRBD1 (6 bases). The CDR3 loop spans 15 amino acids. V lost 4 bases and J 5 bases, leaving 12 bases between the germline ends. The germline gives CDR1 KGHSH, CDR2 LQKENI. This CDR3 reads CASSRGQRDNSPLHF. The CDR3 nucleotides are TGTGCCAGCTCACGGGGACAAAGGGATAATTCACCCCTCCACTTT. Combining the CDR3 with reference TRBV18 and TRBJ1-6 gives the whole variable domain NAGVMQNPRHLVRRRGQEARLRCSPMKGHSHVYWYRQLPEEGLKFMVYLQKENIIDESGMPKERFSAEFPKEGPSILRIQQVVRGDSAAYFCASSRGQRDNSPLHFGNGTRLTVT.

The rearrangement links TRBV30 to TRBJ1-1; D uncertain. The CDR3 spans 13 residues. Germline lookup yields CDR1 GTSNPN and CDR2 SVGIG (reference sequence). V was trimmed by 5 bases and J by 1 base, leaving 11 bases between them. This chain's CDR3 is CAWLGSRNTEAFF. In DNA, the CDR3 is TGTGCCTGGCTCGGGTCCAGGAACACTGAAGCTTTCTTT.

The chain recombines TRBV5-6 with TRBJ2-1, with D possibly TRBD2 on 6 matching bases. Trimming took 1 base from V and 3 from J, leaving 14 bases between them. CDR1 is SGHDT, CDR2 YYEEEE, per germline. The CDR3 is 16 residues long. CDR3 sequence reads: CASSLYSGENYNEQFF. DNA of the CDR3: TGTGCCAGCAGCTTGTACTCGGGGGAAAACTACAATGAGCAGTTCTTC.

The chain couples TRBV12-5 to TRBJ1-2; tentatively, D is TRBD1 (5 bases). V was shortened by 2 bases and J by 7 bases, with 20 bases between the two germline ends. Germline V gene data show CDR1 as LGHNT and CDR2 as FRNRAP. The CDR3 has 16 residues. The CDR3 protein is CASGLNQASRGFGYTF. CDR3 DNA sequence: TGTGCTAGTGGTTTGAACCAGGCCTCTAGGGGATTTGGCTACACCTTC.

The chain employs TRBV9 and TRBJ2-5, with 8 bases lining up with TRBD2. Per germline, CDR1 SGDLS and CDR2 YYNGEE. This CDR3 comprises 14 residues. Trimming cost V 4 bases and J 4 bases; bases outside gene matches: 6. The chain's CDR3 is CASSPRTSLETQYF. DNA for the CDR3: TGTGCCAGCAGCCCTCGGACTAGCCTAGAGACCCAGTACTTC.

The chain combines TRBV10-2 with TRBJ2-7; 13 bases agree with TRBD2. V lost 6 bases to trimming and J lost 2 bases; unmatched junction nucleotides: 4. The CDR3 runs 15 residues. CDR1 and CDR2 (germline): WSHSY, SAAADI. CDR3 DNA: TGCGCCAGCAGAGGACTAGCGGGGGTTACCTACGAGCAGTACTTC. This encodes CASRGLAGVTYEQYF.

CDR3: CASSLSGGTYEQYF. CDR3 nucleotide sequence: TGTGCCAGCAGCTTATCCGGGGGGACATACGAGCAGTACTTC. The rearrangement joins TRBV5-5 to TRBJ2-7; D might be TRBD2 (7 bases). Looked up from germline, CDR1 is SGHKS and CDR2 is YYEKEE (reference sequence). The V end lost 2 bases, the J end lost 4 bases, and 13 bases lay between the germline ends. The CDR3 runs to 14 residues.

This chain joins TRBV2 and TRBJ2-5, with 10 bases aligning to TRBD2. V shed 4 bases and J 4 bases; nucleotides not matched to a gene: 6. Germline V gene lookup returns CDR1 SNHLY and CDR2 FYNNEI. There are 15 residues in the CDR3. CDR3 loop: CASSGSGGRGETQYF. CDR3 DNA: TGTGCCAGCAGTGGTAGCGGGGGGCGCGGAGAGACCCAGTACTTC.

This chain links TRBV19 with TRBJ1-1; D might be TRBD1 (6 bases). CDR1 is LNHDA and CDR2 is SQIVND in the germline V gene (reference sequence). V was trimmed by 10 bases and J by 1 base, leaving 10 bases between them. CDR3 length: 12 residues. Written as DNA, the CDR3 is TGTGCCACCTCACAGGGGAACACTGAAGCTTTCTTT. It yields the protein CATSQGNTEAFF.

The CDR3 spells CASSLDAGGLNEQFF. The CDR3 nucleotides read TGTGCCAGCAGCTTAGATGCGGGCGGGCTCAATGAGCAGTTCTTC. This sequence joins TRBV7-2 and TRBJ2-1; D possibly corresponds to TRBD2 (5 bases). Trimming shortened V by 1 base and J by 6 bases, and 13 bases separated the two germline ends. The CDR3 is made up of 15 amino acids. In germline, CDR1 is SGHTA, CDR2 FQGNSA.

The chain employs TRBV19 and TRBJ2-7; D is uncertain. The CDR3 is 15 residues long. Germline V gives CDR1 LNHDA, CDR2 SQIVND (reference sequence). V dropped 5 bases and J dropped 5 bases, with 19 bases sitting between them. In nucleotides, the CDR3 is TGTGCCAGTAGTGTCAATCGGGTCAAGTTAAACGAGCAGTACTTC. Translated: CASSVNRVKLNEQYF.

The CDR3 protein is CASSQALADPYEQYF. The CDR3 bases are TGCGCCAGCAGCCAGGCTCTAGCGGATCCCTACGAGCAGTACTTC. V usage is TRBV5-1 and J usage is TRBJ2-7; the match to TRBD2 covers 7 bases. Trimming took 4 bases from V and 2 from J; bases not matched to a gene: 9. The CDR3 runs 15 residues. The germline V gene encodes CDR1 SGHRS and CDR2 YFSETQ. Looking up the rest from reference TRBV5-1 and TRBJ2-7 gives the full variable domain: KAGVTQTPRYLIKTRGQQVTLSCSPISGHRSVSWYQQTPGQGLQFLFEYFSETQRNKGNFPGRFSGRQFSNSRSEMNVSTLELGDSALYLCASSQALADPYEQYFGPGTRLTVT.

The chain employs TRBV5-1 and TRBJ2-3; 10 positions agree with TRBD1. The CDR3 length is 16 residues. In germline, CDR1 is SGHRS, CDR2 YFSETQ. Germline trimming cut 0 bases from V and 4 bases from J; bases unmatched to any gene: 5. The CDR3 reads CASSLEGQGLADTQYF. In DNA, the CDR3 is TGCGCCAGCAGCTTGGAGGGACAGGGGCTCGCAGATACGCAGTATTTT.